The clone carrying this T cell receptor (beta chain) came up once. As processed by the authors: Amplification of reference gene primers was used by the study to estimate nucleated cell counts. Sequencing was performed with immunoSEQ multiplex PCR; in TCRdb, only in-frame clones are kept and a portion is missing. That table is the source of V, J and clone size, and D and trimming were worked out from the DNA. The profile covers a few hundred thousand clones, with roughly four fifths appearing a single time and over 7.5% taken by the ten largest. The sample comes from a study of blood T cell repertoires in COVID-19. Overall study: Whether acute or convalescent, the COVID-19 samples came from the United States, Italy and Spain. Sources were T cells, B-cell-depleted T cells, or PBMCs; the material itself was cDNA or gDNA.

The clonotype originates from an elderly man with acute or convalescent COVID-19. Sequencing was performed on peripheral blood.

The DNA of the CDR3 is TGTGCCAGCAGCTTGGCCGCGGGAAACGAATACACCATATATTTT. Translated: CASSLAAGNEYTIYF. The V call is TRBV5-4, the J call TRBJ1-3; D not resolved. Trimming shortened V by 0 bases and J by 8 bases, and 15 bases separated the two germline ends. The CDR3 has 15 residues. The germline V gene has CDR1 SGHNT and CDR2 YYREEE (reference sequence).